These 18 T cell receptor beta chains share one sample of origin, sequenced in a study of T-cell reconstitution after alpha-beta-depleted transplantation in children. As it was prepared, the TCRbeta library received unique molecular identifiers. TCRdb fed the PCR reads into MiXCR, producing one record per CDR3 protein. The sample shows some 600,000 distinct CDR3 sequences, approximately 12% of them seen only once. The sequenced sample was PBMCs, mostly from graft donor cells, obtained 360 days after TCRalphabeta/CD19-depleted stem cell transplant. The receptors here all came from a male patient younger than 18 who had a stem cell transplant for acute myeloid leukemia, so the T cells may come from the graft donor.

J is TRBJ2-2 and V is TRBV7-2; tentatively, D is TRBD2 (5 bases). The V end lost 0 bases, the J end lost 3 bases, and 11 bases lay between the germline ends. Germline assignment: CDR1 SGHTA and CDR2 FQGNSA. This CDR3 comprises 16 residues. CDR3 bases: TGTGCCAGCAGCTTAGCTCAGCGACTATACACCGGGGAGCTGTTTTTT. Translating it yields CASSLAQRLYTGELFF.

There are a few counts of this clonotype. CDR3 bases: TGCAGTGCTAGTCCTCTGACAGGGAATACTGAAGCTTTCTTT. Translated, it gives CSASPLTGNTEAFF. The J gene is TRBJ1-1, the V gene TRBV20-1; TRBD1 matches 7 bases. The V segment lost 3 bases and the J segment 5 bases; nucleotides outside the gene matches: 9. The CDR3 runs 14 residues. Looked up from germline, CDR1 is DFQATT and CDR2 is SNEGSKA (reference sequence).

The chain combines TRBV7-8 with TRBJ2-3, with TRBD1 as a possible D gene (5 bases). Germline CDR1 SGHVS, CDR2 FQNEAQ. Trimming stripped 1 base from V and 3 bases from J, with 14 bases between. CDR3 size: 16 residues. The CDR3 reads CASSLVDFPGTDTQYF. The CDR3 DNA follows: TGTGCCAGCAGCTTAGTTGATTTCCCAGGGACAGATACGCAGTATTTT.

This clonotype turned up a few times. V and J are TRBV28 and TRBJ2-1; TRBD2 matches at 11 bases. The germline V gene has CDR1 MDHEN and CDR2 SYDVKM. CDR3 length: 14 residues. The J segment lost 6 bases and the V segment lost 8 bases, leaving 6 bases of the junction unmatched. CDR3 amino acids: CASGETSGANEQFF. In DNA form, the CDR3 reads TGTGCCAGCGGGGAGACTAGCGGGGCCAATGAGCAGTTCTTC.

This clonotype was seen a few times. The rearrangement links TRBV29-1 to TRBJ2-7; D possibly corresponds to TRBD1 (6 bases). The V end was cut by 7 bases, the J end by 3 bases, with 13 bases between. The CDR3 contains 12 residues. CDR1 SQVTM and CDR2 ANQGSEA come from the germline V gene. CDR3 amino acids: CSGGGGVYEQYF. The CDR3 bases are TGCAGCGGTGGGGGCGGCGTCTACGAGCAGTACTTC.

This clonotype has only a few counts. V and J are TRBV3-1 and TRBJ2-7, with D possibly matching TRBD1 (6 bases). Per the germline V gene, CDR1 is LGHDT and CDR2 is YNNKEL (reference sequence). The germline V and J ends were trimmed by 3 bases and 7 bases, with 10 bases remaining between them. This CDR3 region has 12 residues. The chain's CDR3 is CASSQGAGEQYF. DNA for the CDR3: TGTGCCAGCAGCCAGGGGGCTGGGGAGCAGTACTTC.

The chain links TRBV12-3 or TRBV12-4 to TRBJ2-1; TRBD2 matches at 11 bases. There are 19 residues in the CDR3. The trim removed 2 bases at V and 0 bases at J, leaving 9 bases unmatched. CDR3: CASSLTGLAALSSYNEQFF. As DNA, the CDR3 is TGTGCCAGCAGTTTAACGGGACTAGCGGCCTTATCCTCCTACAATGAGCAGTTCTTC.

This clonotype was seen ten or more times. This chain connects TRBV12-3 or TRBV12-4 to TRBJ2-3; 7 positions match TRBD2. V dropped 3 bases and J dropped 3; count of bases not matched to a gene: 9. The CDR3 is made up of 16 amino acids. The CDR3 reads CASSLDLAAFTDTQYF. The CDR3 DNA reads as TGTGCCAGCAGTTTGGATCTAGCGGCTTTTACAGATACGCAGTATTTT.

The V gene is TRBV18, the J gene TRBJ2-3; TRBD2 agrees at 7 bases. The CDR3 is 17 residues long. J was trimmed by 5 bases and V by 2 bases; bases with no gene match: 13. The germline V gene has CDR1 KGHSH and CDR2 LQKENI. The CDR3 coding sequence is TGTGCCAGCTCACCAAGGATATGGGAGGGCCGGAAAGATACGCAGTATTTT. Translation gives CASSPRIWEGRKDTQYF.

This clonotype was detected a few times. The chain links TRBV28 to TRBJ1-1; 8 bases line up with TRBD1. Trimming took 5 bases from V and 5 from J; bases not matched to a gene: 13. The CDR3 is made up of 16 amino acids. CDR1 and CDR2 (germline): MDHEN, SYDVKM. The CDR3 is CASSRRQGRRRTEAFF. CDR3 DNA sequence: TGTGCCAGCAGTCGCCGACAGGGGCGCCGTAGAACTGAAGCTTTCTTT. Variable domain in full (rest from reference TRBV28 and TRBJ1-1): DVKVTQSSRYLVKRTGEKVFLECVQDMDHENMFWYRQDPGLGLRLIYFSYDVKMKEKGDIPEGYSVSREKKERFSLILESASTNQTSMYLCASSRRQGRRRTEAFFGQGTRLTVV.

The chain joins TRBV20-1 to TRBJ2-5, with 10 bases matching TRBD2. After removal of 5 bases from V and 2 bases from J, the junction contained 11 bases not matched to a gene. CDR1 DFQATT and CDR2 SNEGSKA come from the germline V gene (reference sequence). The CDR3 covers 16 residues. The CDR3 here is CSASSLSGRVQETQYF. CDR3 in DNA: TGCAGTGCTTCCTCCTTAAGCGGGAGGGTTCAAGAGACCCAGTACTTC.

This clonotype was found a few times. The rearrangement links TRBV18 to TRBJ2-5; the D is unclear. Germline CDR1 reads KGHSH; CDR2 reads LQKENI. Trimming left V 0 bases short and J 3 bases short, with 5 bases between. The CDR3 loop spans 13 amino acids. The CDR3 nucleotides are TGTGCCAGCTCACCACCACTTGAAGAGACCCAGTACTTC. Translated, it gives CASSPPLEETQYF. Using reference TRBV18 and TRBJ2-5 for the parts outside the CDR3, the full variable domain is NAGVMQNPRHLVRRRGQEARLRCSPMKGHSHVYWYRQLPEEGLKFMVYLQKENIIDESGMPKERFSAEFPKEGPSILRIQQVVRGDSAAYFCASSPPLEETQYFGPGTRLLVL.

This chain connects TRBV7-3 to TRBJ2-1; 7 bases match TRBD2. Germline V gene data show CDR1 as SGHTA and CDR2 as FQGTGA. CDR3 size: 20 residues. The J segment lost 0 bases and the V segment lost 5 bases, leaving 19 bases of the junction unmatched. CDR3 DNA: TGTGCCAGCAGCCCACGAAGCGGGATGGTCCCCCGAAGCTCCTACAATGAGCAGTTCTTC. Its protein product is CASSPRSGMVPRSSYNEQFF.

This chain links TRBV28 with TRBJ1-6, with 8 bases aligning to TRBD1. The CDR3 is 17 residues long. V lost 2 bases and J lost 0; bases outside the gene matches: 3. Per germline, CDR1 MDHEN and CDR2 SYDVKM. CDR3 sequence: CASSLGTGSSYNSPLHF. CDR3 DNA: TGTGCCAGCAGTTTAGGGACAGGTAGCTCCTATAATTCACCCCTCCACTTT.

This clonotype was seen at least ten times. The chain uses TRBV7-2 and TRBJ2-1; D not certain. The germline gives CDR1 SGHTA, CDR2 FQGNSA. V lost 1 base, J lost 0 bases, and 7 bases lay in between. This CDR3 comprises 15 residues. The CDR3 is CASSLVWNSYNEQFF. The CDR3 DNA sequence: TGTGCCAGCAGCTTAGTTTGGAACTCCTACAATGAGCAGTTCTTC.

CDR3 amino acids: CASSSLRGRAYPYNEQFF. DNA for the CDR3: TGTGCCAGCAGCTCCTTGAGGGGGAGGGCCTATCCCTACAATGAGCAGTTCTTC. The chain has TRBV14 and TRBJ2-1; a weak D match, TRBD2 (7 bases). The germline V and J ends were trimmed by 5 bases and 2 bases, with 22 bases remaining between them. Germline CDR1 reads SGHDN; CDR2 reads FVKESK. The length of the CDR3 is 18 residues.

The chain combines TRBV20-1 with TRBJ1-5; D is possibly TRBD1 (5 bases). Per the germline V gene, CDR1 is DFQATT and CDR2 is SNEGSKA (reference sequence). The V and J ends lost 3 bases and 3 bases respectively, with 24 bases between them. This CDR3 comprises 18 residues. CDR3 sequence reads: CSARMALLGTGSNQPQHF. The CDR3 DNA reads TGCAGTGCTAGGATGGCCCTCCTCGGGACGGGATCCAATCAGCCCCAGCATTTT.

The chain links TRBV29-1 to TRBJ1-1; unclear D gene. This CDR3 spans 14 amino acids. Germline V gene sequence: CDR1 SQVTM, CDR2 ANQGSEA. With 7 bases removed from V and 1 base from J, the gap between germline ends came to 16 bases. CDR3: CSAQTLGANTEAFF. The CDR3 DNA follows: TGCAGCGCCCAGACGCTCGGCGCGAACACTGAAGCTTTCTTT.